A selection of T cell receptor beta chains follows, all from one sample in a study of identical twins. One entry per CDR3 protein results from TCRdb running MiXCR on the 5' RACE reads. This table has about 890,000 distinct CDR3 sequences, around an eighth appearing once. These same records also appear under a second study, on yellow fever vaccine responses in identical twins.

Sequencing used PBMCs. These receptors came from a woman under 30 in good health. Each CDR3 is given with its conserved first and last residue. A D gene is named only where the DNA matches it firmly. Not all rows give a size; the values are once, few, many and, for expanded clones, a class.

20	TRBV6-2/TRBV6-3	NA	many	TRBJ1-6	TGTGCCAGCAGTTACTCAGGGCAGCGGATACAAGTCTCCTATAATTCACCCCTCCACTTT	CASSYSGQRIQVSYNSPLHF
13	TRBV20-1	TRBD2	NA	TRBJ2-7	TGCAGTGCTAGAGATGAGCGGGGCTACGAGCAGTACTTC	CSARDERGYEQYF
15	TRBV6-1	TRBD1	NA	TRBJ1-2	TGTGCCAGCAGTGGACAGGGGCTGAACCTCTATGGCTACACCTTC	CASSGQGLNLYGYTF
14	TRBV2	TRBD2	NA	TRBJ2-7	TGTGCCAGCAGCCGGGAGGGCACCCGCGACGAGCAGTACTTC	CASSREGTRDEQYF
16	TRBV27	NA	NA	TRBJ2-2	TGTGCCAGCAGTTTATTATGGGCCAGGGACTCCGGGGAGCTGTTTTTT	CASSLLWARDSGELFF
14	TRBV11-2	NA	NA	TRBJ2-7	TGTGCCAGCAGCTTCCCGGACAGAACCTACGAGCAGTACTTC	CASSFPDRTYEQYF
18	TRBV4-2	TRBD2	NA	TRBJ2-1	TGTGCCAGCAGCCTAGGGCTAGCGGGGGAGAGCTCCTACAATGAGCAGTTCTTC	CASSLGLAGESSYNEQFF
17	TRBV3-1	TRBD2	few	TRBJ2-3	TGTGCCAGCAGCCAAGCCGGGACTAGCGGAAGCACAGATACGCAGTATTTT	CASSQAGTSGSTDTQYF
14	TRBV20-1	TRBD1	many	TRBJ2-3	TGCAGTGCTAGATCGGGGACAGGGCCAGATACGCAGTATTTT	CSARSGTGPDTQYF
16	TRBV20-1	TRBD2	NA	TRBJ2-3	TGCAGTGCTAGCTCCAAAGTAGATAGCGGGAGGGGGACGCAGTATTTT	CSASSKVDSGRGTQYF
14	TRBV24-1	TRBD1	NA	TRBJ2-3	TGTGCCACCAGTGGACAGGGAGAGGCAGATACGCAGTATTTT	CATSGQGEADTQYF
14	TRBV20-1	TRBD2	few	TRBJ2-1	TGCAGTGCTTTGGGACTAGCGGGAGGACATGAGCAGTTCTTC	CSALGLAGGHEQFF
15	TRBV6-5	NA	few	TRBJ2-1	TGTGCCAGCAGTTACGGGCTAGCAATTTACAATGAGCAGTTCTTC	CASSYGLAIYNEQFF
15	TRBV28	NA	NA	TRBJ2-2	TGTGCCAGCAGCCGGGGGGACAAGAACACCGGGGAGCTGTTTTTT	CASSRGDKNTGELFF
15	TRBV19	TRBD2	NA	TRBJ2-3	TGTGCCAGTAGTATTCCTAGCGGGAACACAGATACGCAGTATTTT	CASSIPSGNTDTQYF
16	TRBV4-2	NA	NA	TRBJ1-2	TGTGCCAGCAGCCAAGTTGGCGGCAGGAAAACGGAGGGCTACACCTTC	CASSQVGGRKTEGYTF
17	TRBV4-1	TRBD2	few	TRBJ2-3	TGCGCCAGCAGCCAAGTCCGACTGGCGGGGGGCGGAGATACGCAGTATTTT	CASSQVRLAGGGDTQYF
13	TRBV2	TRBD1	NA	TRBJ1-5	TGTGCCAGCGGTGCAGAGGGGGCTCAGCCCCAGCATTTT	CASGAEGAQPQHF
16	TRBV20-1	TRBD1	many	TRBJ1-5	TGCAGTGCTAGGCCCGGGGGGACAGGGGAATATCAGCCCCAGCATTTT	CSARPGGTGEYQPQHF
15	TRBV2	NA	NA	TRBJ1-1	TGTGCCAGCAGTGAGGGGGGTCAGAGAAACACTGAAGCTTTCTTT	CASSEGGQRNTEAFF
13	TRBV6-2/TRBV6-3	NA	NA	TRBJ1-2	TGTGCCAGCAGTTACGGGGGGCTCTCAGGCTACACCTTC	CASSYGGLSGYTF
14	TRBV2	NA	NA	TRBJ2-3	TGTGCCAGCACTTCAAGGATTAGCACAGATACGCAGTATTTT	CASTSRISTDTQYF
14	TRBV11-2	NA	few	TRBJ2-3	TGTGCCAGCAGCCCAGGATTGGAGACAGATACGCAGTATTTT	CASSPGLETDTQYF
13	TRBV29-1	TRBD2	many	TRBJ2-3	TGCAGCGTGCAGCGGGGAGGCACAGATACGCAGTATTTT	CSVQRGGTDTQYF
19	TRBV24-1	TRBD1	NA	TRBJ2-4	TGTGCCACCAGTGAGACCGGGACAGGGGGACCGCTAGCCAAAAACATTCAGTACTTC	CATSETGTGGPLAKNIQYF
12	TRBV12-3/TRBV12-4	NA	many	TRBJ2-3	TGTGCCAGCAGTTTTTGGGCAGATACGCAGTATTTT	CASSFWADTQYF
15	TRBV19	NA	NA	TRBJ2-1	TGTGCCAGTAGTATCCAGATGGGGGCCCTCAATGAGCAGTTCTTC	CASSIQMGALNEQFF
13	TRBV3-1	NA	few	TRBJ1-2	TGTGCCAGCAGCCAATCGTCTGTCGTGGGCTACACCTTC	CASSQSSVVGYTF
18	TRBV5-1	NA	NA	TRBJ2-3	TGCGCCAGCAGCCTCCTTCCCCTAGCGCCGTATAGCACAGATACGCAGTATTTT	CASSLLPLAPYSTDTQYF
15	TRBV28	NA	NA	TRBJ2-3	TGTGCCAGCGGGGATATAGGGGATAACTGGGATACGCAGTATTTT	CASGDIGDNWDTQYF
17	TRBV20-1	TRBD2	NA	TRBJ2-1	TGCAGTGCTAGAGATTCTTCCGGGGGGGGCTCCTACAATGAGCAGTTCTTC	CSARDSSGGGSYNEQFF
12	TRBV24-1	NA	few	TRBJ2-1	TGTGCCACCAGTGATTTTGGGGCGCAGCAGTTCTTC	CATSDFGAQQFF
16	TRBV12-3/TRBV12-4	TRBD2	NA	TRBJ2-3	TGTGCCAGCAGTCGGACTAGCGGGAGGGCCCCAGATACGCAGTATTTT	CASSRTSGRAPDTQYF
14	TRBV27	NA	few	TRBJ1-2	TGTGCCAGCAGTTTTGTTGCAGGGGTTTATGGCTACACCTTC	CASSFVAGVYGYTF
14	TRBV29-1	NA	NA	TRBJ2-3	TGCAGCGTTGAACCCGGGTCTAGCACAGATACGCAGTATTTT	CSVEPGSSTDTQYF
12	TRBV20-1	TRBD1	few	TRBJ1-2	TGCAGTGCAACGGACAGGGGCTATGGCTACACCTTC	CSATDRGYGYTF
15	TRBV12-3/TRBV12-4	NA	NA	TRBJ2-1	TGTGCCAGCAGTCCCCGCGGGATGGGAGGCAATGAGCAGTTCTTC	CASSPRGMGGNEQFF
15	TRBV6-1	TRBD2	few	TRBJ2-3	TGTGCCAGCAGAGGAGGGAGGGCGGAGGTAGATACGCAGTATTTT	CASRGGRAEVDTQYF
16	TRBV24-1	NA	NA	TRBJ2-1	TGTGCCACCGAGTCGCGGGACAGAGTTAGGTACAATGAGCAGTTCTTC	CATESRDRVRYNEQFF
15	TRBV6-1	TRBD1	few	TRBJ2-3	TGTGCCAGCAATACAGGGGGCTATAGCACAGATACGCAGTATTTT	CASNTGGYSTDTQYF
14	TRBV18	NA	few	TRBJ2-3	TGTGCCAGCTCACCACCTTCGACAGAGTGGGTGCAGTATTTT	CASSPPSTEWVQYF
12	TRBV20-1	NA	few	TRBJ1-1	TGCAGTGCAGGGACCTTGAACACTGAAGCTTTCTTT	CSAGTLNTEAFF
19	TRBV29-1	TRBD2	NA	TRBJ2-4	TGCAGCGCCTCCCAGGCCGGGACTAGCGGGAGTCGGGCCAAAAACATTCAGTACTTC	CSASQAGTSGSRAKNIQYF
12	TRBV19	NA	few	TRBJ1-1	TGTGCCAGTAGTATAGACAATACTGAAGCTTTCTTT	CASSIDNTEAFF
16	TRBV5-1	NA	many	TRBJ1-1	TGCGCCAGCAGCCGTGAACCTGACAGGATTAACACTGAAGCTTTCTTT	CASSREPDRINTEAFF
14	TRBV12-3/TRBV12-4	NA	few	TRBJ2-5	TGTGCCAGCAGTTTTACGGGGGTGGGAGAGACCCAGTACTTC	CASSFTGVGETQYF
12	TRBV28	NA	few	TRBJ1-2	TGTGCCAGCAATTGGGGGCTCGATGGCTACACCTTC	CASNWGLDGYTF
15	TRBV3-1	TRBD2	few	TRBJ2-5	TGTGCCAGCAGCCCGGGGGGACTAGGACGAGAGACCCAGTACTTC	CASSPGGLGRETQYF
17	TRBV3-1	TRBD2	few	TRBJ2-5	TGTGCCAGCAGCCACACCCTGGGACTACCGGTGGGGGAGACCCAGTACTTC	CASSHTLGLPVGETQYF
18	TRBV20-1	TRBD2	NA	TRBJ2-3	TGCAGTGCTAGAGATTATGGGACTAGCGGGGGGGGGACAGATACGCAGTATTTT	CSARDYGTSGGGTDTQYF
11	TRBV20-1	TRBD1	NA	TRBJ2-7	TGCAGTGCTGACAGGGGCTACGAGCAGTACTTC	CSADRGYEQYF
14	TRBV4-1	NA	many	TRBJ1-1	TGCGCCAGCAGCCAAGATGTCACAGGCCCTGAAGCTTTCTTT	CASSQDVTGPEAFF
15	TRBV7-2	TRBD2	many	TRBJ2-1	TGTGCCAGCAGCTTAAGGACTAGCGGATACAATGAGCAGTTCTTC	CASSLRTSGYNEQFF
16	TRBV28	TRBD2	few	TRBJ2-5	TGTGCCAGCCCCCCTCCTAGCGGGAGCTCGCAAGAGACCCAGTACTTC	CASPPPSGSSQETQYF
17	TRBV28	NA	many	TRBJ2-5	TGTGCCAGCAGTTTATGGAGCGGCGGGACAGACCAAGAGACCCAGTACTTC	CASSLWSGGTDQETQYF
17	TRBV7-2	TRBD1	NA	TRBJ2-2	TGTGCCAGCAGACCAGCCCTAGGACAGGCGAACACCGGGGAGCTGTTTTTT	CASRPALGQANTGELFF